Shown below are 30 T cell receptor beta chains from a single sample sequenced in a study of blood T cell repertoires in COVID-19. TCRdb's copy holds only in-frame clones and misses some; the assay was immunoSEQ multiplex PCR. This sample has about 130,000 clones; about 85% occur once, and the top ten carry 1.9%. The sequenced material came from peripheral blood. All receptors derive from a man aged 65 to 79 with acute or convalescent COVID-19.

This rearrangement joins TRBV2 to TRBJ1-1, with a weak D call TRBD1 (5 bases). CDR1 and CDR2 (germline): SNHLY, FYNNEI. The CDR3 has 14 residues. Trimming removed 4 bases at V and 1 base at J, with 10 bases between. The DNA of the CDR3 is TGTGCCAGCAGTGGGGGCATAGAGAACACTGAAGCTTTCTTT. This gives the protein CASSGGIENTEAFF.

This clone was recorded a few times. This chain uses TRBV11-2 with TRBJ1-6; 11 bases are a match to TRBD1. After removal of 4 bases from V and 14 bases from J, the junction contained 10 bases not matched to a gene. This CDR3 has 15 amino acids. Germline loops: CDR1 SGHAT, CDR2 FQNNGV. CDR3 in amino acids: CASSWGQGGPQTLHF. CDR3 in DNA: TGTGCCAGCAGCTGGGGACAGGGGGGTCCCCAGACCCTCCACTTT.

In DNA, the CDR3 is TGTGCCAGCAGTTTACAGGGCCTAATAGGCTACACCTTC. Translated: CASSLQGLIGYTF. This chain joins TRBV28 and TRBJ1-2, with D perhaps matching TRBD1 (5 bases). V lost 2 bases to trimming and J lost 8 bases, with 12 bases between them. This CDR3 is built from 13 residues. CDR1 is MDHEN, CDR2 SYDVKM, per germline.

About this clone itself: Other DNA sequences in this specimen translate into the identical CDR3. This sequence joins TRBV6-1 and TRBJ1-2; D not certain. V lost 2 bases and J 6 bases, leaving 7 bases between the germline ends. This CDR3 comprises 12 residues. Germline lookup yields CDR1 MNHNS and CDR2 SASEGT. The CDR3 bases are TGTGCCAGCAGTGAAAATAGTCATGGCTACACCTTC. Translating it yields CASSENSHGYTF.

The chain links TRBV5-6 to TRBJ2-2, with TRBD1 matching over 12 bases. Germline V gene data show CDR1 as SGHDT and CDR2 as YYEEEE. Trimming cost V 4 bases and J 4 bases; bases outside gene matches: 2. CDR3 length: 15 residues. In DNA form, the CDR3 reads TGTGCCAGCAGCAGGGACAGGGGGCTCACCGGGGAGCTGTTTTTT. Its protein is CASSRDRGLTGELFF.

The chain has TRBV18 and TRBJ1-1, with 12 positions matching TRBD1. The CDR3 runs 18 residues. Germline loops: CDR1 KGHSH, CDR2 LQKENI. J was trimmed by 2 bases and V by 3 bases; bases with no gene match: 10. The DNA of the CDR3 is TGTGCCAGCTCACCCGGGACAGGGGGCCCACAGGACAACACTGAAGCTTTCTTT. Encoded protein: CASSPGTGGPQDNTEAFF.

The chain is built from TRBV10-3 and TRBJ1-5; no clear D gene. Between the trimmed V and J ends, which lost 0 bases and 3 bases, there was a span of 12 bases. This CDR3 comprises 16 residues. Germline assignment: CDR1 ENHRY and CDR2 SYGVKD. The CDR3 protein is CAISESWQITNQPQHF. The CDR3 region has the DNA TGTGCCATCAGTGAGTCGTGGCAGATTACCAATCAGCCCCAGCATTTT.

V usage is TRBV27 and J usage is TRBJ1-2, with 8 positions matching TRBD1. There are 15 residues in the CDR3. Unmatched junction bases numbered 6, after V lost 6 bases and J lost 0 bases. Germline values: CDR1 MNHEY, CDR2 SMNVEV (reference sequence). In DNA, the CDR3 is TGTGCCAGCAGCCCCCGGGACAGGCCTAACTATGGCTACACCTTC. It translates to CASSPRDRPNYGYTF.

The chain uses TRBV5-1 and TRBJ2-5; D is ambiguous. With 0 bases removed from V and 5 bases from J, the gap between germline ends came to 14 bases. The length of the CDR3 is 15 residues. CDR1 SGHRS and CDR2 YFSETQ come from the germline V gene. DNA of the CDR3: TGCGCCAGCAGCTTGGCTCCGGGTAGTGACGAGACCCAGTACTTC. Translated, it gives CASSLAPGSDETQYF.

The gene calls are TRBV19 and TRBJ1-5; D remains ambiguous. The CDR3 spans 14 residues. Germline V gives CDR1 LNHDA, CDR2 SQIVND (reference sequence). Deletions cut 5 bases from V and 4 bases from J, with 12 bases between. The CDR3 nucleotides read TGTGCCAGTAGTTTCGGGAGAAGTAATCAGCCCCAGCATTTT. This gives the protein CASSFGRSNQPQHF.

The rearrangement links TRBV24-1 to TRBJ1-1; TRBD1 matches 7 bases. After removal of 9 bases from V and 7 bases from J, the junction contained 4 bases not matched to a gene. The CDR3 is made up of 11 amino acids. CDR1 KGHDR and CDR2 SFDVKD come from the germline V gene. The CDR3: CATRYRGEAFF. In nucleotides, the CDR3 is TGTGCCACCCGTTACAGGGGTGAAGCTTTCTTT.

The rearrangement links TRBV10-3 to TRBJ2-5; possible D gene TRBD1, 6 bases. Looked up from germline, CDR1 is ENHRY and CDR2 is SYGVKD. CDR3 length: 13 amino acids. V was cut by 6 bases and J by 1 base, with 9 bases left in between. CDR3 sequence reads: CAIRETGQETQYF. The CDR3, as DNA: TGTGCCATCAGGGAGACAGGCCAAGAGACCCAGTACTTC.

The chain combines TRBV11-2 with TRBJ2-1; TRBD1 might be the D (5 bases). CDR1 and CDR2 (germline): SGHAT, FQNNGV. Trimming cost V 5 bases and J 5 bases, with 10 bases left between them. The CDR3 runs to 13 residues. CDR3 sequence (DNA): TGTGCCAGCAGCCCCCTAGGGGACAATGAGCAGTTCTTC. This sequence encodes CASSPLGDNEQFF. Complete variable domain (other parts from reference TRBV11-2 and TRBJ2-1): EAGVAQSPRYKIIEKRQSVAFWCNPISGHATLYWYQQILGQGPKLLIQFQNNGVVDDSQLPKDRFSAERLKGVDSTLKIQPAKLEDSAVYLCASSPLGDNEQFFGPGTRLTVL.

CDR3 nucleotide sequence: TGTGCCAGTACAAGACAGGGGGGATTAAAAGGCTACACCTTC. Its protein is CASTRQGGLKGYTF. The chain recombines TRBV6-5 with TRBJ1-2; 9 nucleotides line up with TRBD1. J gave up 8 bases and V 9 bases, and 13 bases lay outside the gene matches. The germline gives CDR1 MNHEY, CDR2 SVGAGI. CDR3 size: 14 residues.

V usage is TRBV5-6 and J usage is TRBJ1-2; D may be TRBD1 (6 bases). The CDR3 length is 14 residues. Germline V CDR1 and CDR2: SGHDT, YYEEEE. V was clipped by 2 bases and J by 6 bases, with 14 bases between them. This chain's CDR3 is CASSFPGEDDGYTF. The CDR3 DNA is TGTGCCAGCAGCTTCCCAGGGGAAGACGATGGCTACACCTTC.

The rearrangement joins TRBV12-3 or TRBV12-4 to TRBJ2-7; D possibly corresponds to TRBD1 (6 bases). This CDR3 has 13 residues. Trimming took 7 bases from V and 4 from J, leaving 14 bases between them. CDR3 nucleotides: TGTGCCAGCATGACGACAGGACTTTACGAGCAGTACTTC. Translated, it gives CASMTTGLYEQYF.

The V call is TRBV19, the J call TRBJ1-5; no reliable D call. The germline CDR1 and CDR2 sequences are LNHDA and SQIVND (reference sequence). The CDR3 totals 15 residues. V lost 2 bases and J lost 1, with 9 bases in between. The CDR3 DNA sequence: TGTGCCAGTAGTATAAGAGGAGGGAGCAATCAGCCCCAGCATTTT. This gives the protein CASSIRGGSNQPQHF.

In its sample, this clone was seen once. The rearrangement links TRBV11-2 to TRBJ1-2, with 9 nucleotides matching TRBD1. Trimming at V came to 3 bases and at J to 5 bases, leaving 7 bases not matched to a gene. Germline V lookup: CDR1 SGHAT, CDR2 FQNNGV. The CDR3 sequence is 15 residues long. The CDR3 DNA sequence: TGTGCCAGCAGCTTCTCGGACAGGGGACAATATGGCTACACCTTC. As protein: CASSFSDRGQYGYTF. The variable domain in full, with the rest retrieved from reference TRBV11-2 and TRBJ1-2, is EAGVAQSPRYKIIEKRQSVAFWCNPISGHATLYWYQQILGQGPKLLIQFQNNGVVDDSQLPKDRFSAERLKGVDSTLKIQPAKLEDSAVYLCASSFSDRGQYGYTFGSGTRLTVV.

The J gene is TRBJ1-4, the V gene TRBV19; D possibly corresponds to TRBD1 (5 bases). V was shortened by 6 bases and J by 8 bases, with 22 bases between the two germline ends. CDR3 length: 16 amino acids. Germline V gene sequence: CDR1 LNHDA, CDR2 SQIVND (reference sequence). This chain's CDR3 is CASSIRGQGPYEKLFF. Written as DNA, the CDR3 is TGTGCCAGTAGCATCCGCGGCCAGGGCCCCTACGAAAAACTGTTTTTT.

CDR3 sequence: CASSVVDNSNEKLFF. The CDR3 nucleotides read TGTGCCAGCAGCGTAGTTGACAACTCTAATGAAAAACTGTTTTTT. V and J are TRBV9 and TRBJ1-4; D gene unclear. Trimming left V 0 bases short and J 3 bases short, with 9 bases between. The CDR3 totals 15 residues. Per the germline V gene, CDR1 is SGDLS and CDR2 is YYNGEE.

This chain joins TRBV5-1 and TRBJ1-2; weak D call: TRBD1 (6 bases). V gave up 4 bases and J gave up 4 bases, with 14 bases separating them. The CDR3 has 14 amino acids. Per the germline V gene, CDR1 is SGHRS and CDR2 is YFSETQ. This CDR3 reads CASSLGTGLYGYTF. The DNA for the CDR3 is TGCGCCAGCAGCCTTGGAACAGGGCTCTATGGCTACACCTTC.

This clone was detected a few times. Other DNA sequences from this sample encode an identical CDR3 as well. The V and J genes are TRBV15 and TRBJ1-2; D not certain. The CDR3 is made up of 13 amino acids. Trimming cost V 0 bases and J 4 bases, with 6 bases left between them. The germline V gene has CDR1 LNHNV and CDR2 YYDKDF (reference sequence). CDR3 sequence reads: CATSRDRRYGYTF. DNA for the CDR3: TGTGCCACCAGCAGAGACAGGCGCTATGGCTACACCTTC. The whole variable domain, filled in from reference TRBV15 and TRBJ1-2, reads DAMVIQNPRYQVTQFGKPVTLSCSQTLNHNVMYWYQQKSSQAPKLLFHYYDKDFNNEADTPDNFQSRRPNTSFCFLDIRSPGLGDTAMYLCATSRDRRYGYTFGSGTRLTVV.

The rearrangement links TRBV7-2 to TRBJ2-6; 8 positions agree with TRBD2. Germline loops: CDR1 SGHTA, CDR2 FQGNSA. This CDR3 spans 18 amino acids. The trim removed 0 bases at V and 2 bases at J, leaving 6 bases unmatched. The CDR3 loop reads CASSLAGVAGTGANVLTF. The CDR3 bases are TGTGCCAGCAGCTTAGCGGGGGTAGCGGGGACTGGGGCCAACGTCCTGACTTTC.

The chain combines TRBV6-5 with TRBJ2-7; possible D gene TRBD1, 5 bases. CDR3 length: 14 residues. The V gene lost 8 bases and the J gene lost 1 base, with 15 bases spanning the gap. Germline CDR1 reads MNHEY; CDR2 reads SVGAGI. CDR3 bases: TGTGCCAGCCAACTTACACGACAGTCCTACGAGCAGTACTTC. Translation: CASQLTRQSYEQYF.

The CDR3 reads CASSPDSGLRYGYTF. The CDR3 nucleotides read TGTGCCAGCAGCCCGGACAGTGGGCTGCGCTATGGCTACACCTTC. V is TRBV3-1 (or the pseudogene TRBV3-2) and J is TRBJ1-2; possible D gene TRBD1, 6 bases. Per the germline V gene, CDR1 is LGHDT and CDR2 is YNNKEL (reference sequence). The V and J ends lost 4 bases and 4 bases respectively, with 16 bases between them. There are 15 residues in the CDR3.

This rearrangement joins TRBV6-5 to TRBJ1-2; TRBD1 matches 7 bases. Germline CDR1 reads MNHEY; CDR2 reads SVGAGI. The CDR3 is 15 residues long. Trimming removed 4 bases from V and 0 bases from J; junction bases left unmatched: 5. CDR3 nucleotides: TGTGCCAGCAGTTCCCGGGACAGATCTAACTATGGCTACACCTTC. This codes for CASSSRDRSNYGYTF.

This clone was seen only a few times. The gene calls are TRBV11-2 and TRBJ1-6, with D possibly being TRBD1 (6 bases). CDR3 length: 17 residues. The germline V gene encodes CDR1 SGHAT and CDR2 FQNNGV. V was clipped by 6 bases and J by 0 bases, with 15 bases between them. CDR3 in amino acids: CASRKLQGSSYNSPLHF. CDR3 bases: TGTGCCAGCAGGAAACTTCAGGGGAGCTCCTATAATTCACCCCTCCACTTT.

This clone was observed once. This rearrangement joins TRBV9 to TRBJ1-5; D not resolved. The CDR3 covers 13 residues. From germline, CDR1 is SGDLS and CDR2 YYNGEE. Trimming removed 0 bases at V and 6 bases at J, with 7 bases between. This CDR3 reads CASSVDLGQPQHF. The CDR3 DNA follows: TGTGCCAGCAGCGTAGATCTCGGTCAGCCCCAGCATTTT.

V usage is TRBV9 and J usage is TRBJ2-7; 7 bases fit TRBD1. CDR3 size: 13 residues. V gave up 4 bases and J gave up 6 bases; unmatched junction bases: 7. Germline lookup yields CDR1 SGDLS and CDR2 YYNGEE. The CDR3 loop is CASSTETGREQYF. The CDR3 nucleotides read TGTGCCAGCAGCACCGAGACAGGGCGCGAGCAGTACTTC.

In this sample, this clone turned up a few times. This chain joins TRBV19 and TRBJ2-5, with D perhaps TRBD1 (5 bases). The V gene's germline CDR1 is LNHDA and CDR2 SQIVND (reference sequence). This CDR3 has 15 amino acids. The V gene lost 0 bases and the J gene lost 5 bases, with 13 bases spanning the gap. The CDR3 DNA sequence: TGTGCCAGTAGTATAGAATCGGCAGGGCGGGAGACCCAGTACTTC. Translation gives CASSIESAGRETQYF.